The 30 T cell receptor beta chains below come from one sample, sequenced in a study of PD-L1 blockade in urothelial cancer. Clones were sequenced by immunoSEQ multiplex PCR, and TCRdb holds only the in-frame ones, with some missing. This table holds more than 35,000 clones, roughly 90% found once. Time point given: pretreatment peripheral blood. This specimen was PBMCs, taken around atezolizumab (anti-PD-L1) treatment. The receptors come from a woman aged 60-70 years with urothelial cancer.

The gene calls are TRBV5-1 and TRBJ1-5; D is perhaps TRBD1 (5 bases). Trimming took off 4 bases at V and 2 bases at J, with 16 bases between the two ends. This CDR3 comprises 16 residues. In germline, CDR1 is SGHRS, CDR2 YFSETQ. Here the CDR3 DNA reads TGCGCCAGCAGCCTAGATGGGCAGGGCGGCAATCAGCCCCAGCATTTT. This gives the protein CASSLDGQGGNQPQHF.

The rearrangement links TRBV15 to TRBJ1-5; TRBD1 is a possible D gene (5 bases). The CDR3 extends over 13 amino acids. Germline CDR1 is LNHNV and CDR2 is YYDKDF (reference sequence). The V and J ends lost 8 bases and 6 bases respectively, with 14 bases between them. The CDR3 protein is CATSQGVVQPQHF. The CDR3 region has the DNA TGTGCCACCTCCCAAGGGGTCGTTCAGCCCCAGCATTTT.

The J gene is TRBJ2-5, the V gene TRBV19, with D maybe TRBD2 (6 bases). The germline V gene encodes CDR1 LNHDA and CDR2 SQIVND (reference sequence). Trimming pared 6 bases from V and 6 bases from J, leaving 17 bases between. The CDR3 is made up of 14 amino acids. The CDR3 bases are TGTGCCAGTAGGGACCCGGGCGGGACTCAGACCCAGTACTTC. Translation gives CASRDPGGTQTQYF.

The chain employs TRBV4-3 and TRBJ2-7; 7 nucleotides line up with TRBD2. CDR3 length: 15 amino acids. V shed 4 bases and J 2 bases; nucleotides not matched to a gene: 8. From germline, CDR1 is LGHNA and CDR2 YSLEER. CDR3 sequence (DNA): TGCGCCAGCAGCCGCCAGGCTAGCGGAACCTACGAGCAGTACTTC. It specifies CASSRQASGTYEQYF.

V is TRBV5-1 and J is TRBJ2-5; 8 bases are shared with TRBD2. Germline V gene lookup returns CDR1 SGHRS and CDR2 YFSETQ. The CDR3 has 15 residues. V was pared by 6 bases and J by 2 bases, with 9 bases of the junction left unmatched. CDR3 protein: CASTKGSGAQETQYF. CDR3 in DNA: TGCGCCAGCACTAAGGGTAGCGGGGCACAAGAGACCCAGTACTTC. Looking up the rest from reference TRBV5-1 and TRBJ2-5 gives the full variable domain: KAGVTQTPRYLIKTRGQQVTLSCSPISGHRSVSWYQQTPGQGLQFLFEYFSETQRNKGNFPGRFSGRQFSNSRSEMNVSTLELGDSALYLCASTKGSGAQETQYFGPGTRLLVL.

The chain employs TRBV27 and TRBJ1-3; unclear D gene. This CDR3 is built from 14 residues. CDR1 and CDR2 (germline): MNHEY, SMNVEV (reference sequence). V gave up 8 bases and J gave up 0 bases, with 11 bases separating them. The CDR3 loop reads CASGHRSSGNTIYF. The DNA for the CDR3 is TGTGCCAGCGGCCATAGGAGCTCTGGAAACACCATATATTTT.

The chain has TRBV5-1 and TRBJ2-7; TRBD2 agrees at 10 bases. Germline V gives CDR1 SGHRS, CDR2 YFSETQ. J lost 5 bases, V lost 0 bases, and 8 bases had no gene match. CDR3 size: 16 residues. CDR3 residues: CASSLGSGRAGDEQYF. The CDR3, as DNA: TGCGCCAGCAGCTTGGGAAGCGGGAGGGCCGGGGACGAGCAGTACTTC.

This clone was recorded only once. The chain combines TRBV11-2 with TRBJ2-7; TRBD2 matches at 11 bases. Germline V gene lookup returns CDR1 SGHAT and CDR2 FQNNGV. CDR3 length: 14 amino acids. Trimming at V came to 5 bases and at J to 3 bases, leaving 3 bases not matched to a gene. CDR3 in DNA: TGTGCCAGCAGCCTCGGGACTAGCGGCTACGAGCAGTACTTC. Translating it yields CASSLGTSGYEQYF.

This clone was recorded only once. CDR3 sequence: CASASGETQYF. Here the CDR3 DNA reads TGTGCCAGCGCCTCGGGAGAGACCCAGTACTTC. The chain carries TRBV19 and TRBJ2-5; D unresolved. This CDR3 comprises 11 residues. V was cut by 9 bases and J by 4 bases, with 9 bases left in between. From germline, CDR1 is LNHDA and CDR2 SQIVND (reference sequence).

J is TRBJ2-1 and V is TRBV27, with 9 bases aligning to TRBD2. The CDR3 extends over 16 amino acids. The J segment lost 5 bases and the V segment lost 5 bases, leaving 10 bases of the junction unmatched. Per the germline V gene, CDR1 is MNHEY and CDR2 is SMNVEV (reference sequence). The DNA of the CDR3 is TGTGCCAGCAGTGTCTTGCTGGCGGGAGGGCACAATGAGCAGTTCTTC. Translation: CASSVLLAGGHNEQFF.

The rearrangement uses TRBV27 and TRBJ2-7; 7 nucleotides align to TRBD1. V was clipped by 5 bases and J by 3 bases; unmatched bases: 7. The CDR3 is 14 residues long. Germline V gene lookup returns CDR1 MNHEY and CDR2 SMNVEV (reference sequence). The CDR3 protein is CASSLTGDHYEQYF. In nucleotides, the CDR3 is TGTGCCAGCAGTCTAACAGGGGACCACTACGAGCAGTACTTC.

The chain is built from TRBV4-1 and TRBJ2-5, with D tentatively TRBD2 (6 bases). The end of the DNA fits TRBJ2-7 better, so the J call may be wrong. Germline CDR1 MGHRA, CDR2 YSYEKL. CDR3 length equals 15 residues. The CDR3: CASSQGSGLTSEQYF. In nucleotides, the CDR3 is TGCGCCAGCAGCCAAGGAAGCGGGTTGACAAGCGAGCAGTACTTC.

In its sample, this clone was seen a few times. This chain joins TRBV19 and TRBJ2-1, with TRBD2 matching 7 bases. The CDR3 sequence is 15 residues long. The germline gives CDR1 LNHDA, CDR2 SQIVND (reference sequence). V gave up 3 bases and J gave up 6 bases; unmatched junction bases: 8. The DNA for the CDR3 is TGTGCCAGTAGTATCGTAGCGGGCATGCTCAATGAGCAGTTCTTC. This encodes CASSIVAGMLNEQFF. Drawing the rest from reference TRBV19 and TRBJ2-1, the complete variable domain is DGGITQSPKYLFRKEGQNVTLSCEQNLNHDAMYWYRQDPGQGLRLIYYSQIVNDFQKGDIAEGYSVSREKKESFPLTVTSAQKNPTAFYLCASSIVAGMLNEQFFGPGTRLTVL.

There are a few counts of this clone. The chain is built from TRBV29-1 and TRBJ2-3; D remains unclear. V lost 4 bases and J 5 bases, leaving 10 bases between the germline ends. The CDR3 has 12 amino acids. The germline V gene has CDR1 SQVTM and CDR2 ANQGSEA. Here the CDR3 DNA reads TGCAGCGTTGTAGTGTCGGGAGATACGCAGTATTTT. It specifies CSVVVSGDTQYF.

V and J are TRBV30 and TRBJ2-1; TRBD2 matches at 9 bases. V gave up 3 bases and J gave up 11 bases; unmatched junction bases: 5. This CDR3 contains 12 residues. CDR1 GTSNPN and CDR2 SVGIG come from the germline V gene (reference sequence). The CDR3 nucleotides read TGTGCCTGGAGACTAGCGGGTACAAAGCAGTTCTTC. Translated: CAWRLAGTKQFF.

The chain is built from TRBV7-3 and TRBJ2-1, with TRBD2 matching over 8 bases. Trimming removed 4 bases from V and 6 bases from J; junction bases left unmatched: 2. The germline V gene encodes CDR1 SGHTA and CDR2 FQGTGA. CDR3 length equals 13 residues. The CDR3 bases are TGTGCCAGCAGCTGGAGCGGGAGCAATGAGCAGTTCTTC. Its translation: CASSWSGSNEQFF. Looking up the rest from reference TRBV7-3 and TRBJ2-1 gives the full variable domain: GAGVSQTPSNKVTEKGKYVELRCDPISGHTALYWYRQSLGQGPEFLIYFQGTGAADDSGLPNDRFFAVRPEGSVSTLKIQRTERGDSAVYLCASSWSGSNEQFFGPGTRLTVL.

The gene calls are TRBV7-6 and TRBJ2-1, with D tentatively TRBD1 (6 bases). The CDR3 consists of 15 residues. V lost 0 bases and J lost 12, with 18 bases in between. CDR1 is SGHVS and CDR2 is FNYEAQ in the germline V gene. CDR3 nucleotide sequence: TGTGCCAGCAGCTTAGCGCGCGGGTCTTCAGGGGCGCAGTTCTTC. This codes for CASSLARGSSGAQFF.

The rearrangement links TRBV19 to TRBJ2-7; 10 positions agree with TRBD2. CDR1 and CDR2 (germline): LNHDA, SQIVND (reference sequence). The CDR3 covers 15 residues. The J segment lost 3 bases and the V segment lost 5 bases, leaving 7 bases of the junction unmatched. The CDR3: CASSQPSGSGYEQYF. CDR3 coding DNA: TGTGCCAGTAGTCAACCTAGCGGGAGTGGCTACGAGCAGTACTTC.

The DNA of the CDR3 is TGTGCCAGCAGTTACCTTAGGGGGGGCGGTAACTATGGCTACACCTTC. Its protein product is CASSYLRGGGNYGYTF. The genes are TRBV6-5 and TRBJ1-2; the D gene is possibly TRBD1 (6 bases). The CDR3 has 16 amino acids. V lost 2 bases and J 1 base, leaving 14 bases between the germline ends. In germline, CDR1 is MNHEY, CDR2 SVGAGI.

The V gene is TRBV27, the J gene TRBJ1-3; D remains unclear. Germline values: CDR1 MNHEY, CDR2 SMNVEV (reference sequence). The CDR3 spans 14 residues. V shed 1 base and J shed 2 bases, with 6 bases lying between them. This chain's CDR3 is CASSLYSPGNTIYF. In DNA, the CDR3 is TGTGCCAGCAGTTTATATAGCCCTGGAAACACCATATATTTT.

J is TRBJ2-3 and V is TRBV19; 8 bases line up with TRBD2. The CDR3 runs to 15 residues. Germline V gene lookup returns CDR1 LNHDA and CDR2 SQIVND (reference sequence). With V trimmed by 3 bases and J by 3 bases, 5 bases remained unmatched. Here the CDR3 DNA reads TGTGCCAGTAGTATTGGGACTAGTGGTACAGATACGCAGTATTTT. This gives the protein CASSIGTSGTDTQYF.

V is TRBV4-1 and J is TRBJ1-4; D is uncertain. The CDR3 spans 14 residues. The germline gives CDR1 MGHRA, CDR2 YSYEKL. Trimming removed 2 bases at V and 4 bases at J, with 8 bases between. CDR3 sequence reads: CASSQPRDNEKLFF. As DNA, the CDR3 is TGCGCCAGCAGCCAACCTCGGGATAATGAAAAACTGTTTTTT.

This clone was seen a few times. This rearrangement joins TRBV7-2 to TRBJ1-5; 8 nucleotides align to TRBD1. CDR1 is SGHTA, CDR2 FQGNSA, per germline. J lost 5 bases, V lost 5 bases, and 2 bases had no gene match. The CDR3 is 13 residues long. CDR3 amino acids: CASSLQGDQPQHF. CDR3 nucleotide sequence: TGTGCCAGCAGCCTACAGGGGGATCAGCCCCAGCATTTT.

The chain carries TRBV18 and TRBJ2-7; 12 positions match TRBD2. CDR1 is KGHSH, CDR2 LQKENI, per germline. This CDR3 contains 17 residues. Losses at the gene ends were 1 base for V and 1 base for J; bases not matched to a gene: 5. Written as DNA, the CDR3 is TGTGCCAGCTCACCACGTGGACTAGCGGGGCTATCCTACGAGCAGTACTTC. This translates into CASSPRGLAGLSYEQYF.

This chain links TRBV28 with TRBJ2-5; the D gene is possibly TRBD1 (8 bases). Germline-derived CDR1 and CDR2 are MDHEN and SYDVKM. This CDR3 has 14 residues. V lost 1 base to trimming and J lost 5 bases, with 11 bases between them. The CDR3 spells CASSLLQGGETQYF. CDR3 nucleotides: TGTGCCAGCAGTTTATTACAGGGGGGGGAGACCCAGTACTTC.

The chain uses TRBV19 and TRBJ1-1, with TRBD1 matching 9 bases. Trimming cost V 4 bases and J 6 bases; bases outside gene matches: 6. The CDR3 sequence is 14 residues long. CDR1 is LNHDA and CDR2 is SQIVND in the germline V gene (reference sequence). For the CDR3, the DNA is TGTGCCAGTAGTACGGACAGGGGTTCTTCTGAAGCTTTCTTT. Amino acid sequence: CASSTDRGSSEAFF. Filled out from reference TRBV19 and TRBJ1-1, the complete variable domain reads DGGITQSPKYLFRKEGQNVTLSCEQNLNHDAMYWYRQDPGQGLRLIYYSQIVNDFQKGDIAEGYSVSREKKESFPLTVTSAQKNPTAFYLCASSTDRGSSEAFFGQGTRLTVV.

The J gene is TRBJ1-4, the V gene TRBV15; 7 bases agree with TRBD1. CDR1 and CDR2 from the germline V gene are LNHNV and YYDKDF (reference sequence). V shed 0 bases, J shed 7 bases, and the junction held 8 bases outside the gene matches. The CDR3 consists of 16 residues. The CDR3 DNA is TGTGCCACCAGCAGAGATAAGTCATGGACAGGTGAAAAACTGTTTTTT. Translation: CATSRDKSWTGEKLFF. Full variable domain (remainder filled in from reference TRBV15 and TRBJ1-4): DAMVIQNPRYQVTQFGKPVTLSCSQTLNHNVMYWYQQKSSQAPKLLFHYYDKDFNNEADTPDNFQSRRPNTSFCFLDIRSPGLGDTAMYLCATSRDKSWTGEKLFFGSGTQLSVL.

The rearrangement joins TRBV18 to TRBJ2-7; 10 bases match TRBD2. CDR1 and CDR2 from the germline V gene are KGHSH and LQKENI. Trimming at V came to 1 base and at J to 3 bases, leaving 3 bases not matched to a gene. CDR3 length equals 15 residues. The CDR3 is CASSPLLAGDYEQYF. The CDR3 DNA is TGTGCCAGCTCACCACTGCTAGCGGGAGACTACGAGCAGTACTTC.

This rearrangement joins TRBV29-1 to TRBJ1-1; D remains ambiguous. The CDR3 spans 13 residues. In germline, CDR1 is SQVTM, CDR2 ANQGSEA. V was cut by 4 bases and J by 9 bases, with 18 bases left in between. The CDR3 region is CSVVEARGTKAFF. The CDR3, as DNA: TGCAGCGTTGTGGAGGCCCGGGGAACTAAAGCTTTCTTT.

This chain connects TRBV5-5 to TRBJ2-3, with TRBD1 identical over 9 bases. Germline CDR1 and CDR2: SGHKS and YYEKEE (reference sequence). V shed 4 bases and J 4 bases; nucleotides not matched to a gene: 10. The CDR3 is made up of 16 amino acids. For the CDR3, the DNA is TGTGCCAGCAGCCCGCGACCGGGACAGGGTGCAGATACGCAGTATTTT. Translation gives CASSPRPGQGADTQYF.